This T cell receptor beta chain is drawn from a study of blood T cells in healthy people across ages. Combining a sample-barcoded 5' primer with a J-beta primer mix, a second PCR ran for roughly 7 to 12 cycles. One entry per CDR3 protein, called by TCRdb with MiXCR from the 5' RACE reads. The table records roughly 700,000 distinct CDR3 sequences, roughly 25% of them present only once. V shed 6 bases, J shed 3 bases, and the junction held 6 bases outside the gene matches. This CDR3 comprises 13 residues. CDR1 and CDR2 from the germline V gene are DFQATT and SNEGSKA (reference sequence). A note on this clonotype: Because the CDR3 is missing its conserved closing phenylalanine or tryptophan, this is likely a read error.

In addition, the sample was reused for a study of T cells of mothers and their children.

The sequencing input was blood. V gene TRBV20-1 combines with J gene TRBJ2-7; 9 bases line up with TRBD1. This sequence originates from a boy younger than 18 in good health. The CDR3 sequence is CSAAPGQGYEQYS. The CDR3 DNA sequence: TGCAGTGCAGCTCCGGGACAGGGCTACGAGCAGTACTCC.